This TCR beta chain is from a study of cytomegalovirus exposure and HLA in healthy donors. The data were produced by immunoSEQ multiplex PCR, yet TCRdb's version contains in-frame clones alone and is incomplete. Here the sample spans more than 95,000 clones, 80% to 90% being singletons. Germline V gives CDR1 MNHNY, CDR2 SVGAGI (reference sequence). The CDR3 has 13 residues. Trimming removed 2 bases from V and 5 bases from J, with 7 bases in between. It was the approximately 130-subject validation cohort, separate from the roughly 700-subject first cohort, to which the donors belonged. Sequencing was done on a sample of PBMCs. This TCR was sampled from a woman between 18 and 29 years old in good health and CMV-seronegative. This rearrangement joins TRBV6-6 to TRBJ1-5; D is unclear. DNA of the CDR3: TGTGCCAGCAGTTACCGGGGTCATCAGCCCCAGCATTTT. The encoded protein is CASSYRGHQPQHF.